One sample yielded the 12 T cell receptor beta chains listed below, sequenced in a study of T cell responses to AZD1222 COVID-19 vaccine. Only in-frame clones appear in the TCRdb table, and some are missing; sequencing was by immunoSEQ multiplex PCR. The table lists around 100,000 clones, more than 75% of them singletons. This specimen consisted of peripheral blood, obtained on day 0 of AZD1222 vaccination. The receptors shown here come from an adult in good health.

The chain joins TRBV19 to TRBJ1-4; D is unclear. CDR3 length: 15 amino acids. Deletions cut 5 bases from V and 7 bases from J, with 17 bases between. Germline CDR1 and CDR2: LNHDA and SQIVND (reference sequence). CDR3 nucleotide sequence: TGTGCCAGTAGTCCTGAACGAGCCAAGGGTGAAAAACTGTTTTTT. Translation: CASSPERAKGEKLFF.

The rearrangement uses TRBV28 and TRBJ1-2; maybe TRBD1 (5 bases). V lost 2 bases and J lost 7, with 11 bases in between. The germline V gene has CDR1 MDHEN and CDR2 SYDVKM. CDR3 length equals 13 residues. In nucleotides, the CDR3 is TGTGCCAGCAGTTTAGCCGGGACGGTTGGCTACACCTTC. Translation gives CASSLAGTVGYTF.

The chain uses TRBV5-4 and TRBJ1-6, with 7 bases lining up with TRBD1. V dropped 3 bases and J dropped 6; count of bases not matched to a gene: 9. The CDR3 totals 16 residues. Germline V gives CDR1 SGHNT, CDR2 YYREEE (reference sequence). Here the CDR3 DNA reads TGTGCCAGCAGCTCCGCTGGACAGGCCCTTAATTCACCCCTCCACTTT. This gives the protein CASSSAGQALNSPLHF.

This clone was observed a single time. The chain combines TRBV12-3 or TRBV12-4 with TRBJ1-2; D is ambiguous. The CDR3 extends over 13 amino acids. Trimming left V 1 base short and J 2 bases short, with 5 bases between. CDR3 sequence reads: CASSLDSNYGYTF. The CDR3 coding sequence is TGTGCCAGCAGTTTAGACAGCAACTATGGCTACACCTTC.

V is TRBV6-2 or TRBV6-3 and J is TRBJ2-3; D is undetermined. Trimming shortened V by 0 bases and J by 6 bases, and 7 bases separated the two germline ends. This CDR3 spans 13 amino acids. Germline CDR1 and CDR2: MNHEY and SVGEGT. In DNA form, the CDR3 reads TGTGCCAGCAGTTACTCTGGTCTGGATACGCAGTATTTT. Translation: CASSYSGLDTQYF.

This clone was detected a few times. The genes are TRBV2 and TRBJ1-1; D uncertain. The germline CDR1 and CDR2 sequences are SNHLY and FYNNEI. With 7 bases removed from V and 4 bases from J, the gap between germline ends came to 16 bases. This CDR3 comprises 14 residues. CDR3 bases: TGTGCCAGCATCGTGGCTGGGGTCGCCACTGAAGCTTTCTTT. This encodes CASIVAGVATEAFF.

In DNA, the CDR3 is TGCGCCAGCAGCCCGGCCCCGGACCCAAGCGCGGTACAGCCCCAGCATTTT. Translated: CASSPAPDPSAVQPQHF. The chain carries TRBV5-1 and TRBJ1-5; unclear D gene. Per germline, CDR1 SGHRS and CDR2 YFSETQ. The CDR3 extends over 17 amino acids. V was shortened by 4 bases and J by 7 bases, with 24 bases between the two germline ends.

The chain links TRBV28 to TRBJ1-5; a possible D gene is TRBD1 (5 bases). Trimming cost V 3 bases and J 9 bases, with 18 bases left between them. Germline assignment: CDR1 MDHEN and CDR2 SYDVKM. This CDR3 has 15 residues. CDR3 loop: CASSFARTNVWPQHF. Written as DNA, the CDR3 is TGTGCCAGCAGTTTCGCTCGGACAAATGTTTGGCCCCAGCATTTT. Full variable domain (rest looked up from reference TRBV28 and TRBJ1-5): DVKVTQSSRYLVKRTGEKVFLECVQDMDHENMFWYRQDPGLGLRLIYFSYDVKMKEKGDIPEGYSVSREKKERFSLILESASTNQTSMYLCASSFARTNVWPQHFGDGTRLSIL.

The gene calls are TRBV29-1 and TRBJ2-7; 9 bases map to TRBD1. The CDR3 length is 13 residues. The germline CDR1 and CDR2 sequences are SQVTM and ANQGSEA. V shed 7 bases and J 4 bases; nucleotides not matched to a gene: 8. The CDR3 here is CSAAGTGRYEQYF. The CDR3 DNA follows: TGCAGCGCTGCAGGGACAGGGAGGTACGAGCAGTACTTC.

This clone came up once. CDR3 sequence: CASSLDGPFAQFF. The CDR3 DNA reads as TGTGCCAGCAGCCTCGACGGACCTTTTGCTCAGTTCTTC. This chain links TRBV12-3 or TRBV12-4 with TRBJ2-1; no clear D gene. CDR3 length: 13 amino acids. V was trimmed by 6 bases and J by 13 bases, leaving 19 bases between them.

The chain recombines TRBV5-6 with TRBJ1-5; D perhaps matches TRBD1 (6 bases). Deletions cut 4 bases from V and 7 bases from J, with 15 bases between. Germline lookup yields CDR1 SGHDT and CDR2 YYEEEE. This CDR3 region has 14 residues. In nucleotides, the CDR3 is TGTGCCAGCAGCCTAGGGCCGGGGGGCCAGCCCCAGCATTTT. Amino acids: CASSLGPGGQPQHF.

This chain uses TRBV5-1 with TRBJ2-7; D uncertain. V lost 4 bases, J lost 5 bases, and 19 bases lay in between. The germline gives CDR1 SGHRS, CDR2 YFSETQ. The CDR3 has 15 amino acids. CDR3 amino acids: CASSLGVSKSDEQYF. CDR3 in DNA: TGCGCCAGCAGCCTGGGCGTGTCTAAATCGGACGAGCAGTACTTC.